A single sample gave rise to the 11 T cell receptor beta chains below, sequenced in a study of cytomegalovirus exposure and HLA in healthy donors. Primers: 60 Vbeta forward and 13 Jbeta reverse. Using immunoSEQ multiplex PCR, the repertoire was profiled, and TCRdb retains in-frame clones only, with some absent. The sample records roughly 100,000 clones, roughly 76% being singletons. Input material: PBMCs. The origin of the receptors is a woman between 50 and 59 years old in good health and CMV-seropositive.

This chain joins TRBV5-1 and TRBJ2-2, with a tentative D call TRBD1 (6 bases). Trimming shortened V by 1 base and J by 4 bases, and 11 bases separated the two germline ends. This CDR3 contains 15 residues. CDR1 and CDR2 (germline): SGHRS, YFSETQ. In DNA form, the CDR3 reads TGCGCCAGCAGCTTGATATGGGGGCGCACCGGGGAGCTGTTTTTT. It yields the protein CASSLIWGRTGELFF.

The chain joins TRBV7-9 to TRBJ2-5; 8 nucleotides agree with TRBD1. The CDR3 is made up of 13 amino acids. The junction had 0 bases not matched to a gene; V was cut back by 2 bases and J by 4 bases. Looked up from germline, CDR1 is SEHNR and CDR2 is FQNEAQ (reference sequence). The CDR3 loop reads CASSLQGAETQYF. As DNA, the CDR3 is TGTGCCAGCAGCTTACAGGGGGCAGAGACCCAGTACTTC.

This clone was counted a few times. J is TRBJ1-1 and V is TRBV7-3; D uncertain. V lost 5 bases, J lost 2 bases, and 15 bases lay in between. There are 15 residues in the CDR3. Germline assignment: CDR1 SGHTA and CDR2 FQGTGA. This CDR3 reads CASSQTPGYNTEAFF. The CDR3 DNA reads as TGTGCCAGCAGCCAAACCCCGGGGTATAACACTGAAGCTTTCTTT.

In DNA, the CDR3 is TGTGCCAGCAGCTTATTCGATAGCGTGGCTGAAGCTTTCTTT. It specifies CASSLFDSVAEAFF. This chain links TRBV13 with TRBJ1-1; D ambiguous. Germline V gene lookup returns CDR1 PRHDT and CDR2 FYEKMQ (reference sequence). The CDR3 is 14 amino acids. The V gene lost 2 bases and the J gene lost 6 bases, with 13 bases spanning the gap.

Note on this clone: Other nucleotide sequences in the sample specify the same CDR3. This sequence joins TRBV7-3 and TRBJ2-1; 15 bases are shared with TRBD2. With V trimmed by 4 bases and J by 9 bases, 7 bases remained unmatched. Germline V gives CDR1 SGHTA, CDR2 FQGTGA. The CDR3 runs 16 residues. The CDR3 protein is CASSSGLAGGRGEQFF. DNA of the CDR3: TGTGCCAGCAGCTCGGGACTAGCGGGGGGTCGGGGTGAGCAGTTCTTC.

The genes are TRBV7-9 and TRBJ2-3; D possibly corresponds to TRBD1 (6 bases). Germline CDR1 SEHNR, CDR2 FQNEAQ (reference sequence). V was shortened by 4 bases and J by 3 bases, with 8 bases between the two germline ends. This CDR3 is built from 13 residues. For the CDR3, the DNA is TGTGCCAGCAGCTCAACAGGGACAGATACGCAGTATTTT. Protein: CASSSTGTDTQYF. The variable domain in full, completed from reference TRBV7-9 and TRBJ2-3, reads DTGVSQNPRHKITKRGQNVTFRCDPISEHNRLYWYRQTLGQGPEFLTYFQNEAQLEKSRLLSDRFSAERPKGSFSTLEIQRTEQGDSAMYLCASSSTGTDTQYFGPGTRLTVL.

J is TRBJ2-1 and V is TRBV5-1; TRBD2 matches 10 bases. This CDR3 is built from 15 residues. Germline CDR1 and CDR2: SGHRS and YFSETQ. The ends lost 0 bases at V and 5 bases at J; junction bases unmatched: 2. The CDR3 here is CASSLGAGGHNEQFF. CDR3 DNA: TGCGCCAGCAGCTTGGGAGCGGGGGGGCACAATGAGCAGTTCTTC.

The chain has TRBV18 and TRBJ1-5; 8 bases line up with TRBD1. This CDR3 has 16 residues. Germline V gene sequence: CDR1 KGHSH, CDR2 LQKENI. J was trimmed by 4 bases and V by 4 bases; bases with no gene match: 9. The CDR3 DNA reads TGTGCCAGCTCACTATTGACAGGGGAGTTAAATCAGCCCCAGCATTTT. This codes for CASSLLTGELNQPQHF.

V is TRBV5-5 and J is TRBJ1-1, with 7 bases that match TRBD1. Germline V gives CDR1 SGHKS, CDR2 YYEKEE (reference sequence). The V segment lost 0 bases and the J segment 0 bases; nucleotides outside the gene matches: 11. The CDR3 spans 18 residues. CDR3 amino acids: CASSLEGSQGVLNTEAFF. The CDR3 DNA sequence: TGTGCCAGCAGCTTGGAGGGCTCCCAGGGGGTCCTGAACACTGAAGCTTTCTTT.

This chain links TRBV6-1 with TRBJ2-3, with 10 bases matching TRBD2. This CDR3 has 15 residues. V lost 7 bases, J lost 5 bases, and 9 bases stayed unmatched. Germline V gene sequence: CDR1 MNHNS, CDR2 SASEGT. This CDR3 reads CASTLLRTSGDTQYF. DNA of the CDR3: TGTGCCAGCACCTTACTCCGGACTAGCGGAGATACGCAGTATTTT.

V gene TRBV9 combines with J gene TRBJ2-2, with 7 bases that match TRBD1. This CDR3 comprises 17 residues. Trimming at V came to 0 bases and at J to 0 bases, leaving 5 bases not matched to a gene. Germline CDR1 and CDR2: SGDLS and YYNGEE. In nucleotides, the CDR3 is TGTGCCAGCAGCGTAGACAGGGGCCTCGCGAACACCGGGGAGCTGTTTTTT. Translation gives CASSVDRGLANTGELFF.